This TCR beta chain was found in a study of blood T cell repertoires in COVID-19. V was clipped by 0 bases and J by 6 bases; unmatched bases: 4. This CDR3 spans 15 amino acids. The germline V gene encodes CDR1 SGHRS and CDR2 YFSETQ. TCRdb keeps only in-frame clones here, not all; method: immunoSEQ multiplex PCR. Found here are about 200,000 clones, over 60% of them singletons; the top ten hold about 5.5%. The sequence was obtained from a woman between 65 and 79 years old with acute or convalescent COVID-19. The V gene is TRBV5-1, the J gene TRBJ2-2, with 8 bases fitting TRBD1. The sequenced material came from peripheral blood. The CDR3 spells CASSLGEGQAGELFF. In DNA, the CDR3 is TGCGCCAGCAGCTTGGGTGAGGGACAGGCCGGGGAGCTGTTTTTT.